This T cell receptor (beta chain) was found in a study of blood T cell repertoires in COVID-19. At the level of the study: Specimens from acute and convalescent COVID-19 originated in the United States, Italy and Spain. PBMCs, B-cell-depleted T cells, or T cells provided the cDNA or gDNA that made up the material.

The V gene end was trimmed by 3 bases and the J gene end by 4 bases; junction bases not matched to a gene: 8. The length of the CDR3 is 15 residues. Germline values: CDR1 SQVTM, CDR2 ANQGSEA. Authors' analysis steps: Estimation of nucleated cell counts was performed using reference gene primer amplification. Generated by immunoSEQ multiplex PCR, the TCRdb table keeps only in-frame clones and is missing some. That table supplies the V and J calls and clone size; D and trimming were determined from the DNA. The sample lists around 450,000 clones; around 90% were seen once. For recovered donors of Cohort 3, there were two negative PCRs, clearance, or symptom resolution.

The chain is built from TRBV29-1 and TRBJ1-2, with 10 bases fitting TRBD1. The clonotype originates from a man aged 18-30 years who had recovered from COVID-19. The sequencing input was PBMCs or T cells enriched from blood (not recorded which). The CDR3 DNA sequence: TGCAGCGTTGACACCGGGACAGGGGATGGCTATGGCTACACCTTC. Translation gives CSVDTGTGDGYGYTF.